This TCR beta chain was recovered during a study of molecular identifiers for immune sequencing clone quantification. Germline CDR1 and CDR2: KGHDR and SFDVKD. V lost 3 bases, J lost 4 bases, and 7 bases lay in between. The CDR3 has 13 residues. This clonotype was counted ten times or more. TCRdb processed the PCR reads anew with MiXCR; each CDR3 protein has one entry. The table has tens of thousands of distinct CDR3 sequences, under 20% seen once; the top ten hold under 1.5%. The material sequenced was naive CD8+ T cells from blood, with Jurkat cell RNA spiked in. The subset was: FACS-sorted CD8+CD4-CCR7+CD45RA+ naive T cells. The TCR originated in a human donor in good health. Some libraries in this study had Jurkat cell RNA spiked in. This chain uses TRBV24-1 with TRBJ2-3; weak D call: TRBD1 (5 bases). The CDR3 reads CATSDQGSDTQYF. CDR3 sequence (DNA): TGTGCCACCAGTGATCAGGGTTCAGATACGCAGTATTTT.